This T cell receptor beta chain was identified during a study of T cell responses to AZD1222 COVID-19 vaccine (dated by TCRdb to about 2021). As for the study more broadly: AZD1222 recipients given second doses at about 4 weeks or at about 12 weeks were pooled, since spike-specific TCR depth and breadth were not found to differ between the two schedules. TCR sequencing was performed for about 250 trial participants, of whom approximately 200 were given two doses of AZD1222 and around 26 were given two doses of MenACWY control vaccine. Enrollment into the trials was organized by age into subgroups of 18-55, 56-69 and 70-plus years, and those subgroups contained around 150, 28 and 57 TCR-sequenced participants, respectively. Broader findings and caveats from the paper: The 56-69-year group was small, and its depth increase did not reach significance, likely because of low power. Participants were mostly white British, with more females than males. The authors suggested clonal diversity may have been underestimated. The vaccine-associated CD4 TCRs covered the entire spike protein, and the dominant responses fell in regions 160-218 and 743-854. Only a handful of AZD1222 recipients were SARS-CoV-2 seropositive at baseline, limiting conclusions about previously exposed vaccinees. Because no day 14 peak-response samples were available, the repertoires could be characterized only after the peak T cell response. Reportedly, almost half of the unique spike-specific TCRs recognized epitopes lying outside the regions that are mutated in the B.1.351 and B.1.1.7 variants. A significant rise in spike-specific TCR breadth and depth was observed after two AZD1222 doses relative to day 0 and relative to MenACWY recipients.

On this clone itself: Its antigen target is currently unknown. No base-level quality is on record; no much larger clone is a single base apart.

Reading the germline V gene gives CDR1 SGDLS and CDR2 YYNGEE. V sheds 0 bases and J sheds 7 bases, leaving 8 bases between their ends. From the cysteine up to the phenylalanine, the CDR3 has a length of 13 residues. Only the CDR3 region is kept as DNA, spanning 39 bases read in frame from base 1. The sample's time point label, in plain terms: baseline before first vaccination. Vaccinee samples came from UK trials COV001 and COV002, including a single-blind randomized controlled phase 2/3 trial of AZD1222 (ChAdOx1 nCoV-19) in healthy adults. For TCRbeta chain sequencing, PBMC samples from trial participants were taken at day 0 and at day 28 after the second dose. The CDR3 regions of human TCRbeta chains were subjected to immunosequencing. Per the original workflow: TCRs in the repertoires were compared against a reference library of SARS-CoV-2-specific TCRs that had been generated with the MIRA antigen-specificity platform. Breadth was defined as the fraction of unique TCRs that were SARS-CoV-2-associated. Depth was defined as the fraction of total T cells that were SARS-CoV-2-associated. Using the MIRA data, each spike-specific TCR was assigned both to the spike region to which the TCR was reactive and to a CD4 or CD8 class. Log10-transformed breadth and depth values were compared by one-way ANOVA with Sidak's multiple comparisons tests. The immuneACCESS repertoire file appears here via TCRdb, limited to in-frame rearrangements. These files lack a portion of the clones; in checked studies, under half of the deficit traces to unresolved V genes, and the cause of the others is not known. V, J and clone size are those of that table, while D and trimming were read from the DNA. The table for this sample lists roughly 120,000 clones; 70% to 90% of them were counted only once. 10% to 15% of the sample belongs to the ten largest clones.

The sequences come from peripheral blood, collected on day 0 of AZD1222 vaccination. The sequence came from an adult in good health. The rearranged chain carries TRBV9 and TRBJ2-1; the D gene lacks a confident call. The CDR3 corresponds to CASSVGAGNEQFF. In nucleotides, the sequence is TGTGCCAGCAGCGTAGGAGCTGGTAATGAGCAGTTCTTC.